This passage covers 29 T cell receptor beta chains from one sample sequenced in a study of CD8+ T cells in alopecia areata. RNA was isolated and reverse transcribed to cDNA, the sequencing template. The protocol was immunoSEQ multiplex PCR, while the TCRdb copy is restricted to in-frame clones and leaves out a portion. The sample consists of 180,000 or so clones, 51% of them appearing once. Treatment noted: oral pan-JAK inhibitor, 5-10 mg twice daily. Specimen: CD8+ T cells sorted from blood, collected around week 52, from a patient treated with tofacitinib. All receptors come from a human donor with alopecia areata.

The rearrangement joins TRBV5-1 to TRBJ1-2; perhaps TRBD1 as D (6 bases). The CDR3 contains 14 residues. Germline V CDR1 and CDR2: SGHRS, YFSETQ. V dropped 1 base and J dropped 3 bases, with 10 bases sitting between them. CDR3 sequence reads: CASSLMAGDYGYTF. CDR3 in DNA: TGCGCCAGCAGCTTGATGGCAGGGGACTATGGCTACACCTTC.

This chain joins TRBV30 and TRBJ2-5; D may be TRBD1 or TRBD2 (5 bases each). V lost 3 bases to trimming and J lost 1 base, with 9 bases between them. The CDR3 consists of 13 residues. The germline gives CDR1 GTSNPN, CDR2 SVGIG (reference sequence). In DNA form, the CDR3 reads TGTGCCTGGAGGGGGGACGGCCAAGAGACCCAGTACTTC. The encoded protein is CAWRGDGQETQYF.

This clone appeared a few times. The chain carries TRBV10-3 and TRBJ2-5; D uncertain. The CDR3 totals 13 residues. Per germline, CDR1 ENHRY and CDR2 SYGVKD. Trimming removed 7 bases from V and 0 bases from J, with 9 bases in between. Here the CDR3 reads CAIKTEYQETQYF. The DNA of the CDR3 is TGTGCCATCAAGACCGAGTACCAAGAGACCCAGTACTTC.

V and J are TRBV5-1 and TRBJ2-1, with D perhaps TRBD2 (6 bases). Trimming removed 1 base at V and 0 bases at J, with 8 bases between. This CDR3 comprises 15 residues. The germline gives CDR1 SGHRS, CDR2 YFSETQ. The CDR3 bases are TGCGCCAGCAGCTTGCGGGGGAGCTCCTACAATGAGCAGTTCTTC. Translation: CASSLRGSSYNEQFF.

The chain has TRBV13 and TRBJ2-7; 9 nucleotides align to TRBD1. Germline CDR1 PRHDT, CDR2 FYEKMQ (reference sequence). Trimming cost V 4 bases and J 6 bases; bases outside gene matches: 7. The CDR3 runs 14 residues. The CDR3 is CASSSGQGSGEQYF. The CDR3 region has the DNA TGTGCCAGCAGCTCGGGACAGGGTTCAGGCGAGCAGTACTTC.

J is TRBJ2-3 and V is TRBV13; TRBD1 agrees at 7 bases. V gave up 4 bases and J gave up 4 bases; unmatched junction bases: 5. The CDR3 spans 14 residues. CDR1 is PRHDT and CDR2 is FYEKMQ in the germline V gene (reference sequence). The CDR3 protein is CASSSRQGADTQYF. The CDR3 coding sequence is TGTGCCAGCAGCTCGCGACAGGGCGCAGATACGCAGTATTTT.

V and J are TRBV2 and TRBJ1-4, with D maybe TRBD1 (5 bases). The CDR3 totals 14 residues. The V end was cut by 7 bases, the J end by 8 bases, with 17 bases between. Per germline, CDR1 SNHLY and CDR2 FYNNEI. The CDR3 loop is CASIPSQGWEKLFF. In DNA form, the CDR3 reads TGTGCCAGCATACCGAGCCAGGGCTGGGAAAAACTGTTTTTT. The full variable domain, completed using reference TRBV2 and TRBJ1-4, is EPEVTQTPSHQVTQMGQEVILRCVPISNHLYFYWYRQILGQKVEFLVSFYNNEISEKSEIFDDQFSVERPDGSNFTLKIRSTKLEDSAMYFCASIPSQGWEKLFFGSGTQLSVL.

CDR3 sequence: CASSFGQAYNQETQYF. The DNA of the CDR3 is TGTGCCAGCAGCTTCGGACAGGCGTATAATCAAGAGACCCAGTACTTC. The chain recombines TRBV7-9 with TRBJ2-5; TRBD1 agrees at 7 bases. Trimming cost V 3 bases and J 2 bases; bases outside gene matches: 9. Per the germline V gene, CDR1 is SEHNR and CDR2 is FQNEAQ (reference sequence). The CDR3 extends over 16 amino acids.

The chain couples TRBV4-2 to TRBJ1-6; 8 bases are shared with TRBD1. CDR3 length: 17 amino acids. CDR1 and CDR2 from the germline V gene are LGHNA and YNFKEQ. V trimming: 2 bases; J trimming: 4 bases; junction bases outside the gene matches: 7. The CDR3 sequence: CASSQRQGRVYNSPLHF. The DNA for the CDR3 is TGTGCCAGCAGCCAACGACAGGGGAGGGTTTATAATTCACCCCTCCACTTT.

The gene calls are TRBV11-2 and TRBJ2-7; D is tentatively TRBD1 or TRBD2 (6 bases each). The CDR3 runs 13 residues. In germline, CDR1 is SGHAT, CDR2 FQNNGV. V dropped 5 bases and J dropped 3 bases, with 11 bases sitting between them. The CDR3 region has the DNA TGTGCCAGCAGCGTCGGGGGCGGCTACGAGCAGTACTTC. This encodes CASSVGGGYEQYF.

The V call is TRBV2, the J call TRBJ2-5; 9 nucleotides agree with TRBD1. Germline V gene data show CDR1 as SNHLY and CDR2 as FYNNEI. J gave up 4 bases and V 6 bases, and 0 bases lay outside the gene matches. This CDR3 is 12 amino acids long. CDR3 sequence reads: CASRGQGETQYF. In nucleotides, the CDR3 is TGTGCCAGCAGGGGACAGGGAGAGACCCAGTACTTC.

This clone was seen a few times. The chain carries TRBV10-3 and TRBJ1-5; D is uncertain. Trimming left V 6 bases short and J 6 bases short, with 9 bases between. From germline, CDR1 is ENHRY and CDR2 SYGVKD. This CDR3 is built from 12 residues. The CDR3 loop reads CAISVDGQPQHF. CDR3 bases: TGTGCCATCAGCGTCGACGGTCAGCCCCAGCATTTT.

The chain combines TRBV27 with TRBJ2-7; possible D gene TRBD1, 6 bases. V was cut by 0 bases and J by 3 bases, with 15 bases left in between. This CDR3 is 16 amino acids long. Germline assignment: CDR1 MNHEY and CDR2 SMNVEV (reference sequence). The CDR3 region is CASSLSWDTRVYEQYF. CDR3 DNA sequence: TGTGCCAGCAGTTTATCGTGGGACACCCGAGTCTACGAGCAGTACTTC.

The J gene is TRBJ1-2, the V gene TRBV27, with a possible D match to TRBD1 (6 bases). Trimming took off 6 bases at V and 6 bases at J, with 20 bases between the two ends. Germline V gene data show CDR1 as MNHEY and CDR2 as SMNVEV (reference sequence). The CDR3 spans 15 residues. This chain's CDR3 is CASSQLGGAKDGYTF. Here the CDR3 DNA reads TGTGCCAGCAGCCAATTGGGGGGGGCGAAGGATGGCTACACCTTC.

As to this clone: Germline and junction disagree at one end, which may indicate a read error. V is TRBV27 and J is TRBJ2-1, with D possibly being TRBD2 (7 bases). CDR1 is MNHEY and CDR2 is SMNVEV in the germline V gene (reference sequence). CDR3 length: 14 residues. The CDR3 bases are TGTGCCAGCAGTTGGAGGGGGGGCTACGATGAGCAGTTCTTC. Its translation: CASSWRGGYDEQFF.

The rearrangement uses TRBV6-6 and TRBJ1-5; 7 bases agree with TRBD1. This CDR3 contains 14 residues. CDR1 and CDR2 from the germline V gene are MNHNY and SVGAGI (reference sequence). V trimming: 7 bases; J trimming: 6 bases; junction bases outside the gene matches: 9. The CDR3, as DNA: TGTGCCAGCACCCCGACAGGGAATGTTCAGCCCCAGCATTTT. Translating gives CASTPTGNVQPQHF.

This clone was counted only a few times. Other DNA sequences from this sample encode an identical CDR3 as well. The V gene is TRBV6-1, the J gene TRBJ2-7; no firm D call. Trimming removed 4 bases from V and 0 bases from J, with 10 bases in between. The CDR3 has 14 amino acids. Germline CDR1 is MNHNS and CDR2 is SASEGT. Written as DNA, the CDR3 is TGTGCCAGCAGTGGTCTGGGCAGCTCCTACGAGCAGTACTTC. Its translation: CASSGLGSSYEQYF.

The chain couples TRBV5-1 to TRBJ1-4, with 8 nucleotides matching TRBD1. Losses at the gene ends were 5 bases for V and 0 bases for J; bases not matched to a gene: 9. Germline loops: CDR1 SGHRS, CDR2 YFSETQ. This CDR3 region has 17 residues. The CDR3 DNA follows: TGCGCCAGCAGATCCGGGACAGGCGCTTCAACTAATGAAAAACTGTTTTTT. This translates into CASRSGTGASTNEKLFF.

The V gene is TRBV28, the J gene TRBJ2-2; the D gene is possibly TRBD1 (6 bases). This CDR3 has 14 amino acids. V lost 7 bases to trimming and J lost 1 base, with 10 bases between them. The germline CDR1 and CDR2 sequences are MDHEN and SYDVKM. The CDR3 loop reads CASNIQGNTGELFF. The DNA for the CDR3 is TGTGCCAGCAACATACAGGGGAACACCGGGGAGCTGTTTTTT.

Only a few counts were recorded for this clone. This chain links TRBV7-9 with TRBJ2-3, with 7 bases identical to TRBD2. Unmatched junction bases numbered 4, after V lost 5 bases and J lost 2 bases. CDR3 length: 14 amino acids. Germline V gene sequence: CDR1 SEHNR, CDR2 FQNEAQ (reference sequence). This chain's CDR3 is CASSPGLDTDTQYF. In DNA, the CDR3 is TGTGCCAGCAGCCCCGGACTAGACACAGATACGCAGTATTTT.

V usage is TRBV30 and J usage is TRBJ1-5, with 10 bases aligning to TRBD1. V lost 2 bases to trimming and J lost 7 bases; unmatched junction nucleotides: 2. CDR3 length equals 13 residues. CDR1 and CDR2 (germline): GTSNPN, SVGIG (reference sequence). The CDR3 is CAWSPGQGQPQHF. In nucleotides, the CDR3 is TGTGCCTGGAGTCCGGGACAGGGGCAGCCCCAGCATTTT. Complete variable domain (other parts from reference TRBV30 and TRBJ1-5): SQTIHQWPATLVQPVGSPLSLECTVEGTSNPNLYWYRQAAGRGLQLLFYSVGIGQISSEVPQNLSASRPQDRQFILSSKKLLLSDSGFYLCAWSPGQGQPQHFGDGTRLSIL.

The rearrangement joins TRBV5-6 to TRBJ2-7; D is possibly TRBD2 (5 bases). This CDR3 is 14 amino acids long. V lost 4 bases and J 5 bases, leaving 16 bases between the germline ends. The germline V gene encodes CDR1 SGHDT and CDR2 YYEEEE. CDR3 protein: CASSMNTGMDEQYF. Here the CDR3 DNA reads TGTGCCAGCAGCATGAATACGGGGATGGACGAGCAGTACTTC.

This clone was recorded a few times. This chain connects TRBV29-1 to TRBJ2-2, with 7 bases identical to TRBD1. Looked up from germline, CDR1 is SQVTM and CDR2 is ANQGSEA. The J segment lost 0 bases and the V segment lost 1 base, leaving 5 bases of the junction unmatched. The length of the CDR3 is 16 residues. CDR3 DNA sequence: TGCAGCGTTGAAGGCTTGGGACAGACGAACACCGGGGAGCTGTTTTTT. Residues: CSVEGLGQTNTGELFF.

This clone has a handful of counts. The chain joins TRBV30 to TRBJ1-1, with D possibly TRBD1 on 5 matching bases. The length of the CDR3 is 12 residues. The germline V and J ends were trimmed by 2 bases and 4 bases, with 8 bases remaining between them. In germline, CDR1 is GTSNPN, CDR2 SVGIG (reference sequence). In DNA form, the CDR3 reads TGTGCCTGGAGTAGGGGTTCCACTGAAGCTTTCTTT. Protein product: CAWSRGSTEAFF. Full variable domain (remainder filled in from reference TRBV30 and TRBJ1-1): SQTIHQWPATLVQPVGSPLSLECTVEGTSNPNLYWYRQAAGRGLQLLFYSVGIGQISSEVPQNLSASRPQDRQFILSSKKLLLSDSGFYLCAWSRGSTEAFFGQGTRLTVV.

V and J are TRBV9 and TRBJ2-1; 7 nucleotides match TRBD2. J gave up 6 bases and V 1 base, and 4 bases lay outside the gene matches. This CDR3 is built from 14 residues. The germline gives CDR1 SGDLS, CDR2 YYNGEE. Written as DNA, the CDR3 is TGTGCCAGCAGCGTATTTGGCGGGGGCAATGAGCAGTTCTTC. Amino acids: CASSVFGGGNEQFF. Based on the CDR3 plus reference TRBV9 and TRBJ2-1, the full variable domain is DSGVTQTPKHLITATGQRVTLRCSPRSGDLSVYWYQQSLDQGLQFLIQYYNGEERAKGNILERFSAQQFPDLHSELNLSSLELGDSALYFCASSVFGGGNEQFFGPGTRLTVL.

The rearrangement links TRBV29-1 to TRBJ1-1; D remains ambiguous. The CDR3 spans 13 residues. The ends were cut back, 7 bases at V and 3 bases at J, with 15 bases in the middle. Per germline, CDR1 SQVTM and CDR2 ANQGSEA. CDR3 DNA sequence: TGCAGCGCCGAATCGGGGTTAGACACTGAAGCTTTCTTT. Protein product: CSAESGLDTEAFF. Combining the CDR3 with reference TRBV29-1 and TRBJ1-1 gives the whole variable domain SAVISQKPSRDICQRGTSLTIQCQVDSQVTMMFWYRQQPGQSLTLIATANQGSEATYESGFVIDKFPISRPNLTFSTLTVSNMSPEDSSIYLCSAESGLDTEAFFGQGTRLTVV.

V is TRBV25-1 and J is TRBJ1-1, with D perhaps matching TRBD1 (6 bases). The CDR3 has 14 residues. Germline V CDR1 and CDR2: MGHDK, SYGVNS. Between the trimmed V and J ends, which lost 5 bases and 4 bases, there was a span of 14 bases. The CDR3 spells CASSLEGGLTEAFF. CDR3 in DNA: TGTGCCAGCAGTTTGGAGGGGGGCCTCACTGAAGCTTTCTTT.

This chain connects TRBV29-1 to TRBJ2-6, with D possibly TRBD2 on 5 matching bases. The CDR3 covers 11 residues. Trimming removed 1 base at V and 15 bases at J, with 10 bases between. Germline V gives CDR1 SQVTM, CDR2 ANQGSEA. The DNA of the CDR3 is TGCAGCGTTGAAGGTCGGGGAGCCCTGACTTTC. This codes for CSVEGRGALTF.

This clone was seen more than once but under ten times. The chain joins TRBV5-1 to TRBJ2-2, with D hard to call. This CDR3 comprises 15 residues. The germline gives CDR1 SGHRS, CDR2 YFSETQ. V lost 2 bases and J 0 bases, leaving 8 bases between the germline ends. The CDR3, as DNA: TGCGCCAGCAGCTTAACATCCTCGAACACCGGGGAGCTGTTTTTT. Protein: CASSLTSSNTGELFF.